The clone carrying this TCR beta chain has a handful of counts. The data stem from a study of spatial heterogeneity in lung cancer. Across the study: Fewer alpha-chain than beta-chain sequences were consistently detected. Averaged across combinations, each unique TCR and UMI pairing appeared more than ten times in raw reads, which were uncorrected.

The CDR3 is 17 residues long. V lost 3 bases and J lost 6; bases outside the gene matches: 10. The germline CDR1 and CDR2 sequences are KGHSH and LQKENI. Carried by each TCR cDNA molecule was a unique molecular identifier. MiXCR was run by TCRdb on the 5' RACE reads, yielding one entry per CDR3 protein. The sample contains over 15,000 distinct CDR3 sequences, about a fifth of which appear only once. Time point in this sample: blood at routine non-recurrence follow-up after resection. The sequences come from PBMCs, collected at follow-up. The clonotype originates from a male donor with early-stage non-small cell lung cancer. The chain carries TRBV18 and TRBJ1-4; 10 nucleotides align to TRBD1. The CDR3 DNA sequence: TGTGCCAGCTCACCGGGCATCAGGACAGGGGGTGATGAAAAACTGTTTTTT. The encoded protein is CASSPGIRTGGDEKLFF.